This entry lists 32 T cell receptor beta chains sequenced from one sample in a study of OX40 agonist ivuxolimab in advanced cancers. Generated by immunoSEQ multiplex PCR, the TCRdb table keeps only in-frame clones and is missing some. The sample records around 60,000 clones, approximately 90% being singletons. The material sequenced was CD4+ or CD8+ T cells sorted from blood, taken in a trial of the OX40 agonist ivuxolimab. The receptors originated from an adult with an advanced solid tumor such as melanoma, head and neck, liver or kidney cancer.

The J gene is TRBJ1-2, the V gene TRBV6-5, with D possibly TRBD1 on 5 matching bases. The V gene's germline CDR1 is MNHEY and CDR2 SVGAGI. Trimming removed 4 bases from V and 6 bases from J, with 12 bases in between. This CDR3 comprises 13 residues. The CDR3 DNA sequence: TGTGCCAGCAGTTCCCAGGGAAGGAATGGCTACACCTTC. It codes for CASSSQGRNGYTF.

The chain links TRBV6-5 to TRBJ2-1; 10 bases map to TRBD2. Losses at the gene ends were 0 bases for V and 3 bases for J; bases not matched to a gene: 2. This CDR3 comprises 16 residues. Germline V gene lookup returns CDR1 MNHEY and CDR2 SVGAGI. CDR3 loop: CASSYSGLASYNEQFF. The CDR3 nucleotides read TGTGCCAGCAGTTACTCGGGACTAGCGAGCTACAATGAGCAGTTCTTC.

A single count supports this clone. This rearrangement joins TRBV19 to TRBJ1-5; 9 bases map to TRBD1. The CDR3 sequence is 15 residues long. V gave up 8 bases and J gave up 3 bases; unmatched junction bases: 8. In germline, CDR1 is LNHDA, CDR2 SQIVND (reference sequence). Here the CDR3 reads CASDRGDRDNQPQHF. The CDR3 nucleotides are TGTGCCAGTGACAGGGGGGACAGGGACAATCAGCCCCAGCATTTT.

This clone was counted once. V usage is TRBV5-1 and J usage is TRBJ2-3; a possible D gene is TRBD1 (5 bases). The V end lost 5 bases, the J end lost 12 bases, and 19 bases lay between the germline ends. Per the germline V gene, CDR1 is SGHRS and CDR2 is YFSETQ. The CDR3 runs to 13 residues. CDR3 loop: CASRDSFRSFQYF. The CDR3 DNA follows: TGCGCCAGCAGAGACAGTTTTCGTAGCTTTCAGTATTTT.

The V gene is TRBV11-1, the J gene TRBJ2-5, with 10 bases matching TRBD1. Germline trimming cut 6 bases from V and 5 bases from J; bases unmatched to any gene: 9. Germline CDR1 is SGHAT and CDR2 is FQDESV (reference sequence). The CDR3 has 15 residues. The CDR3 nucleotides read TGTGCCAGCAGTTTTCAGACGGGACAGGGGGAGACCCAGTACTTC. Protein sequence: CASSFQTGQGETQYF.

This clone has a single count. The chain employs TRBV5-4 and TRBJ1-2; D gene unclear. Per the germline V gene, CDR1 is SGHNT and CDR2 is YYREEE (reference sequence). Trimming took 1 base from V and 2 from J, leaving 6 bases between them. This CDR3 is built from 13 residues. CDR3 DNA: TGTGCCAGCAGCTTGTCAGAGAACTATGGCTACACCTTC. Protein product: CASSLSENYGYTF.

The chain has TRBV5-1 and TRBJ2-5, with 8 positions matching TRBD2. V lost 6 bases, J lost 2 bases, and 6 bases stayed unmatched. Per germline, CDR1 SGHRS and CDR2 YFSETQ. The CDR3 is 14 amino acids. DNA for the CDR3: TGCGCCAGCAATCTAGCGGGTCCACAAGAGACCCAGTACTTC. As protein: CASNLAGPQETQYF. The variable domain in full, completed from reference TRBV5-1 and TRBJ2-5, reads KAGVTQTPRYLIKTRGQQVTLSCSPISGHRSVSWYQQTPGQGLQFLFEYFSETQRNKGNFPGRFSGRQFSNSRSEMNVSTLELGDSALYLCASNLAGPQETQYFGPGTRLLVL.

V and J are TRBV6-5 and TRBJ2-1, with D perhaps matching TRBD2 (6 bases). CDR3 length equals 16 residues. V lost 3 bases, J lost 0 bases, and 12 bases lay in between. The V gene's germline CDR1 is MNHEY and CDR2 SVGAGI. The CDR3 coding sequence is TGTGCCAGCAGTTATGCCCGGGGGAGCTCCTACAATGAGCAGTTCTTC. Residues: CASSYARGSSYNEQFF.

The gene calls are TRBV18 and TRBJ2-1; no clear D gene. The CDR3 is made up of 13 amino acids. Germline CDR1 and CDR2: KGHSH and LQKENI. Trimming shortened V by 3 bases and J by 2 bases, and 5 bases separated the two germline ends. CDR3 sequence reads: CASSPITYNEQFF. The CDR3 DNA is TGTGCCAGCTCACCGATAACCTACAATGAGCAGTTCTTC. Full variable domain (remainder filled in from reference TRBV18 and TRBJ2-1): NAGVMQNPRHLVRRRGQEARLRCSPMKGHSHVYWYRQLPEEGLKFMVYLQKENIIDESGMPKERFSAEFPKEGPSILRIQQVVRGDSAAYFCASSPITYNEQFFGPGTRLTVL.

The chain employs TRBV9 and TRBJ1-1, with 7 bases fitting TRBD1. Germline V gives CDR1 SGDLS, CDR2 YYNGEE. V shed 4 bases, J shed 1 base, and the junction held 7 bases outside the gene matches. This CDR3 spans 15 amino acids. The DNA for the CDR3 is TGTGCCAGCAGCTTAACAGGGGAAGGGAACACTGAAGCTTTCTTT. It is translated as CASSLTGEGNTEAFF. Full variable domain (missing parts from reference TRBV9 and TRBJ1-1): DSGVTQTPKHLITATGQRVTLRCSPRSGDLSVYWYQQSLDQGLQFLIQYYNGEERAKGNILERFSAQQFPDLHSELNLSSLELGDSALYFCASSLTGEGNTEAFFGQGTRLTVV.

The rearrangement links TRBV27 to TRBJ1-2, with unresolved D. V lost 5 bases to trimming and J lost 5 bases, with 12 bases between them. Germline CDR1 is MNHEY and CDR2 is SMNVEV (reference sequence). CDR3 length: 13 amino acids. Written as DNA, the CDR3 is TGTGCCAGCAGTGATGGACGGCGTTATGGCTACACCTTC. As protein: CASSDGRRYGYTF.

About this clone itself: The same CDR3 is also encoded by other DNA sequences in this sample. J is TRBJ2-6 and V is TRBV10-3, with 9 bases lining up with TRBD1. V lost 3 bases to trimming and J lost 1 base; unmatched junction nucleotides: 10. In germline, CDR1 is ENHRY, CDR2 SYGVKD. The CDR3 covers 19 residues. Here the CDR3 reads CAISDLVPGQGSGANVLTF. The CDR3, as DNA: TGTGCCATCAGTGACCTCGTCCCGGGACAGGGTTCTGGGGCCAACGTCCTGACTTTC.

The J gene is TRBJ2-1, the V gene TRBV30; D not certain. V dropped 0 bases and J dropped 4 bases, with 7 bases sitting between them. Germline values: CDR1 GTSNPN, CDR2 SVGIG (reference sequence). The CDR3 contains 13 residues. The CDR3 coding sequence is TGTGCCTGGAGTGTTCCTGGATACAATGAGCAGTTCTTC. As protein: CAWSVPGYNEQFF.

Note on this clone: Distinct nucleotide sequences in the sample also encode this CDR3. The gene calls are TRBV5-1 and TRBJ2-3; TRBD1 agrees at 8 bases. Germline-derived CDR1 and CDR2 are SGHRS and YFSETQ. This CDR3 has 14 residues. J was trimmed by 4 bases and V by 3 bases; bases with no gene match: 4. The CDR3 loop is CASSSGQGADTQYF. The CDR3 nucleotides are TGCGCCAGCAGCTCCGGACAGGGCGCAGATACGCAGTATTTT. The whole variable domain, remainder taken from reference TRBV5-1 and TRBJ2-3, is KAGVTQTPRYLIKTRGQQVTLSCSPISGHRSVSWYQQTPGQGLQFLFEYFSETQRNKGNFPGRFSGRQFSNSRSEMNVSTLELGDSALYLCASSSGQGADTQYFGPGTRLTVL.

The chain couples TRBV28 to TRBJ2-3; D not resolved. Trimming took 10 bases from V and 4 from J, leaving 21 bases between them. CDR1 MDHEN and CDR2 SYDVKM come from the germline V gene. This CDR3 is 15 amino acids long. CDR3 sequence: CATLTGVHTPDTQYF. DNA of the CDR3: TGTGCCACTCTCACGGGCGTTCACACCCCAGATACGCAGTATTTT.

The rearrangement uses TRBV28 and TRBJ1-6; D gene unclear. This CDR3 spans 11 amino acids. Germline values: CDR1 MDHEN, CDR2 SYDVKM. The CDR3 nucleotides are TGTGCGAGCTCCTATAATTCACCCCTCCACTTT. This codes for CASSYNSPLHF. The full variable domain, completed using reference TRBV28 and TRBJ1-6, is DVKVTQSSRYLVKRTGEKVFLECVQDMDHENMFWYRQDPGLGLRLIYFSYDVKMKEKGDIPEGYSVSREKKERFSLILESASTNQTSMYLCASSYNSPLHFGNGTRLTVT.

In this sample, this clone turned up once. The chain links TRBV28 to TRBJ1-2; D is ambiguous. The CDR3 length is 12 residues. CDR1 MDHEN and CDR2 SYDVKM come from the germline V gene. V shed 8 bases and J shed 3 bases, with 10 bases lying between them. Here the CDR3 reads CASRFEHYGYTF. CDR3 nucleotide sequence: TGTGCCAGCCGATTCGAGCACTATGGCTACACCTTC.

V and J are TRBV6-6 and TRBJ2-4; 8 positions match TRBD1. V was clipped by 0 bases and J by 9 bases; unmatched bases: 4. The length of the CDR3 is 14 residues. Germline loops: CDR1 MNHNY, CDR2 SVGAGI (reference sequence). CDR3 nucleotide sequence: TGTGCCAGCAGTTACTCCCGGGACAGGTCCATTCAGTACTTC. It specifies CASSYSRDRSIQYF.

This chain uses TRBV28 with TRBJ1-5; no clear D. CDR3 length: 14 amino acids. Germline CDR1 MDHEN, CDR2 SYDVKM. Trimming removed 6 bases from V and 4 bases from J, with 13 bases in between. CDR3 sequence: CASRPAITNQPQHF. In DNA, the CDR3 is TGTGCCAGCAGGCCAGCTATTACAAATCAGCCCCAGCATTTT.

The chain uses TRBV11-2 and TRBJ2-7; D might be TRBD2 (5 bases). This CDR3 comprises 16 residues. With 4 bases removed from V and 2 bases from J, the gap between germline ends came to 18 bases. The V gene's germline CDR1 is SGHAT and CDR2 FQNNGV. Written as DNA, the CDR3 is TGTGCCAGCAGCTCCCTCCGGACTGGAGGAACCTACGAGCAGTACTTC. Translation gives CASSSLRTGGTYEQYF. Combining the CDR3 with reference TRBV11-2 and TRBJ2-7 gives the whole variable domain EAGVAQSPRYKIIEKRQSVAFWCNPISGHATLYWYQQILGQGPKLLIQFQNNGVVDDSQLPKDRFSAERLKGVDSTLKIQPAKLEDSAVYLCASSSLRTGGTYEQYFGPGTRLTVT.

J is TRBJ2-1 and V is TRBV29-1; D uncertain. Trimming took 2 bases from V and 9 from J, leaving 8 bases between them. The CDR3 totals 11 residues. In germline, CDR1 is SQVTM, CDR2 ANQGSEA. CDR3 DNA: TGCAGCGTTGAATCTGCGAGTGAGCAGTTCTTC. As protein: CSVESASEQFF.

The rearrangement joins TRBV7-3 to TRBJ2-6; D is unclear. Germline V gene sequence: CDR1 SGHTA, CDR2 FQGTGA. This CDR3 spans 16 amino acids. The V end lost 4 bases, the J end lost 0 bases, and 10 bases lay between the germline ends. CDR3: CASSSVQFSGANVLTF. In DNA, the CDR3 is TGTGCCAGCAGCTCCGTACAGTTCTCTGGGGCCAACGTCCTGACTTTC.

J is TRBJ2-1 and V is TRBV6-1; a weak D match, TRBD2 (6 bases). The CDR3 totals 15 residues. Germline-derived CDR1 and CDR2 are MNHNS and SASEGT. With 5 bases removed from V and 4 bases from J, the gap between germline ends came to 15 bases. CDR3 residues: CASSNSGPAYNEQFF. DNA of the CDR3: TGTGCCAGCAGTAATAGCGGTCCCGCTTACAATGAGCAGTTCTTC.

This clone was observed a few times. The V call is TRBV28, the J call TRBJ1-5; no clear D gene. Germline CDR1 is MDHEN and CDR2 is SYDVKM. This CDR3 is built from 12 residues. Trimming cost V 6 bases and J 10 bases, with 13 bases left between them. The DNA for the CDR3 is TGTGCCAGCAGCCCTTTAAGGTTACCCCAGCATTTT. Residues: CASSPLRLPQHF.

The genes are TRBV7-3 and TRBJ1-1; no clear D gene. The CDR3 extends over 13 amino acids. V was shortened by 0 bases and J by 0 bases, with 2 bases between the two germline ends. Per the germline V gene, CDR1 is SGHTA and CDR2 is FQGTGA. CDR3 DNA: TGTGCCAGCAGCTTAACCGTGAACACTGAAGCTTTCTTT. It specifies CASSLTVNTEAFF.

This chain links TRBV6-6 with TRBJ1-1, with a possible D match to TRBD1 (5 bases). The germline V gene encodes CDR1 MNHNY and CDR2 SVGAGI (reference sequence). The CDR3 has 14 amino acids. The V and J ends lost 2 bases and 8 bases respectively, with 15 bases between them. The CDR3 bases are TGTGCCAGCAGTTACCCCGGGACCCTCACCGAAGCTTTCTTT. It yields the protein CASSYPGTLTEAFF.

The sample holds one count of this clone. The chain recombines TRBV19 with TRBJ1-5; D perhaps matches TRBD1 (6 bases). The CDR3 sequence is 18 residues long. The ends were cut back, 5 bases at V and 1 base at J, with 21 bases in the middle. CDR1 and CDR2 from the germline V gene are LNHDA and SQIVND (reference sequence). The CDR3 DNA reads TGTGCCAGTAGTCCTCGACTCCCTTTGGACAGCAGCAATCAGCCCCAGCATTTT. Protein product: CASSPRLPLDSSNQPQHF.

The table lists this clone with a count of one. The chain joins TRBV19 to TRBJ2-1, with 9 positions matching TRBD2. This CDR3 is built from 15 residues. Germline V gene lookup returns CDR1 LNHDA and CDR2 SQIVND (reference sequence). Trimming at V came to 5 bases and at J to 8 bases, leaving 10 bases not matched to a gene. CDR3 sequence (DNA): TGTGCCAGTAGTCAGGGTAGCGGGAGTTGGGATGAGCAGTTCTTC. Its protein product is CASSQGSGSWDEQFF.

Here the CDR3 DNA reads TGTGCCAGCAGTGATATTGAGCGATCCTACGAGCAGTACTTC. Translating it yields CASSDIERSYEQYF. V gene TRBV6-1 combines with J gene TRBJ2-7; no definite D call. In germline, CDR1 is MNHNS, CDR2 SASEGT. V shed 3 bases and J shed 1 base, with 10 bases lying between them. The CDR3 sequence is 14 residues long.

The rearrangement joins TRBV15 to TRBJ2-7; the D is unclear. Germline CDR1 LNHNV, CDR2 YYDKDF (reference sequence). This CDR3 has 14 amino acids. V lost 0 bases and J lost 5, with 11 bases in between. For the CDR3, the DNA is TGTGCCACCAGCAGAGATTGGCAGGTAGACGAGCAGTACTTC. Amino acid sequence: CATSRDWQVDEQYF. Complete variable domain (other parts from reference TRBV15 and TRBJ2-7): DAMVIQNPRYQVTQFGKPVTLSCSQTLNHNVMYWYQQKSSQAPKLLFHYYDKDFNNEADTPDNFQSRRPNTSFCFLDIRSPGLGDTAMYLCATSRDWQVDEQYFGPGTRLTVT.

J is TRBJ1-2 and V is TRBV27, with 8 positions matching TRBD1. Losses at the gene ends were 10 bases for V and 3 bases for J; bases not matched to a gene: 7. Germline assignment: CDR1 MNHEY and CDR2 SMNVEV (reference sequence). The CDR3 is 13 amino acids. This chain's CDR3 is CATKQTGDYGYTF. Written as DNA, the CDR3 is TGTGCCACCAAACAGACAGGGGACTATGGCTACACCTTC.

This rearrangement joins TRBV28 to TRBJ2-3; D unresolved. Germline V CDR1 and CDR2: MDHEN, SYDVKM. The V gene lost 3 bases and the J gene lost 4 bases, with 26 bases spanning the gap. CDR3 length equals 19 residues. CDR3 protein: CASSFLFPPAGEGPDTQYF. CDR3 nucleotides: TGTGCCAGCAGTTTTTTGTTTCCCCCGGCAGGAGAAGGACCAGATACGCAGTATTTT. Complete variable domain (other parts from reference TRBV28 and TRBJ2-3): DVKVTQSSRYLVKRTGEKVFLECVQDMDHENMFWYRQDPGLGLRLIYFSYDVKMKEKGDIPEGYSVSREKKERFSLILESASTNQTSMYLCASSFLFPPAGEGPDTQYFGPGTRLTVL.